A selection of T cell receptor beta chains follows, all from one sample in a study of T cell responses to AZD1222 COVID-19 vaccine. TCRdb keeps only in-frame clones here, not all; method: immunoSEQ multiplex PCR. The table has tens of thousands of clones, approximately 86% seen once. The sample in question was peripheral blood, obtained on day 0 of AZD1222 vaccination. These receptor sequences come from an adult in good health. Each CDR3 is given with its conserved first and last residue. The D gene is left open where the match is weak. Clone size is stated in some rows and not others, as once, few, many or a class when expanded.

v_gene,abundance,d_gene,j_gene,CDR3aa,CDR3nt
TRBV27,.,.,TRBJ1-6,CASSEVSSYNSPLHF,TGTGCCAGCTCGGAGGTGAGCTCCTATAATTCACCCCTCCACTTT
TRBV27,few,.,TRBJ1-4,CASSSATPPTNEKLFF,TGTGCCAGCAGTTCGGCCACACCTCCAACTAATGAAAAACTGTTTTTT
TRBV5-6,.,TRBD1,TRBJ1-6,CASSLARGQGVYNSPLHF,TGTGCCAGCAGCTTGGCCCGGGGACAGGGGGTGTATAATTCACCCCTCCACTTT
TRBV2,.,TRBD2,TRBJ2-1,CASIRGGVDEQFF,TGTGCCAGCATACGCGGGGGTGTCGATGAGCAGTTCTTC
TRBV11-3,.,.,TRBJ2-7,CASSLDRGPLYEQYF,TGTGCCAGCAGCTTAGACAGAGGCCCTCTCTACGAGCAGTACTTC
TRBV29-1,.,TRBD1,TRBJ1-1,CSVAGTGTEAFF,TGCAGCGTTGCTGGGACAGGGACTGAAGCTTTCTTT
TRBV11-2,.,.,TRBJ1-2,CASSLVSGRDPYGYTF,TGTGCCAGCAGCTTAGTGAGCGGTAGGGACCCCTATGGCTACACCTTC
TRBV2,.,.,TRBJ1-2,CAIPGWATANYGYTF,TGTGCCATCCCGGGATGGGCTACCGCTAACTATGGCTACACCTTC
TRBV19,.,TRBD1,TRBJ1-4,CASSESTGEGEKLFF,TGTGCCAGTAGCGAATCGACAGGGGAAGGAGAAAAACTGTTTTTT
TRBV5-5,.,.,TRBJ2-7,CASSLTGDYEQYF,TGTGCCAGCAGCTTAACCGGGGACTACGAGCAGTACTTC
TRBV2,.,.,TRBJ1-2,CASSEMGGRSDYGYTF,TGTGCCAGCAGTGAAATGGGGGGGAGGAGTGACTATGGCTACACCTTC
TRBV2,.,.,TRBJ2-2,CASSERDSSSGELFF,TGTGCCAGCAGTGAACGTGACAGTTCCTCCGGGGAGCTGTTTTTT
TRBV5-1,.,TRBD1,TRBJ1-4,CASSRNRGDAEKLFF,TGCGCCAGCAGCCGCAACAGGGGTGATGCTGAAAAACTGTTTTTT
TRBV6-4,few,.,TRBJ2-3,CASSPGGLGGTTQYF,TGTGCCAGCAGTCCCGGTGGTTTAGGAGGGACTACGCAGTATTTT
TRBV5-1,.,.,TRBJ2-2,CASSLQGMNTGELFF,TGCGCCAGCAGCTTGCAGGGGATGAACACCGGGGAGCTGTTTTTT
TRBV6-4,.,.,TRBJ1-5,CASSLTGGGNQPQHF,TGTGCCAGCAGTCTGACAGGAGGTGGCAATCAGCCCCAGCATTTT
TRBV27,.,.,TRBJ2-3,CASSPLGDTQYF,TGTGCCAGCAGTCCCCTGGGGGATACGCAGTATTTT
TRBV15,.,.,TRBJ1-3,CATSITGTTGNTIYF,TGTGCCACCAGCATAACCGGGACAACTGGAAACACCATATATTTT
TRBV6-6,.,.,TRBJ1-1,CASRDRVNTEAFF,TGTGCCAGCAGGGACCGGGTGAACACTGAAGCTTTCTTT
TRBV12-3/TRBV12-4,.,.,TRBJ1-2,CASSFRVYYGYTF,TGTGCCAGCAGTTTTCGGGTCTACTATGGCTACACCTTC
TRBV7-2,.,TRBD1,TRBJ1-2,CASSLGTGNGYTF,TGTGCCAGCAGCTTAGGGACAGGGAACGGCTACACCTTC
TRBV27,.,.,TRBJ2-6,CASSLHGGANVLTF,TGTGCCAGCAGTTTACATGGTGGGGCCAACGTCCTGACTTTC
TRBV12-3/TRBV12-4,.,.,TRBJ2-7,CASSLEWGEQYF,TGTGCCAGCAGTTTAGAGTGGGGGGAGCAGTACTTC
TRBV19,.,TRBD1,TRBJ2-1,CASNPGTGAYNEQFF,TGTGCCAGTAACCCCGGGACAGGGGCCTACAATGAGCAGTTCTTC
TRBV6-2/TRBV6-3,.,.,TRBJ2-1,CASSSGLHNEQFF,TGTGCCAGCAGTTCGGGACTCCACAATGAGCAGTTCTTC
TRBV5-4,.,.,TRBJ2-7,CASSSAVSYEQYF,TGTGCCAGCAGCTCGGCAGTCTCCTACGAGCAGTACTTC
TRBV6-5,few,.,TRBJ1-2,CASSYPGEGYTF,TGTGCCAGCAGTTACCCAGGGGAGGGCTACACCTTC
TRBV27,.,.,TRBJ1-6,CASSLWSSYNSPLHF,TGTGCCAGCAGTTTGTGGAGCTCCTATAATTCACCCCTCCACTTT
TRBV6-5,once,TRBD1,TRBJ1-4,CASRRQGGEKLFF,TGTGCCAGCCGTCGACAGGGAGGAGAAAAACTGTTTTTT
TRBV20-1,.,.,TRBJ2-7,CSASGQTPSYEQYF,TGCAGTGCTAGTGGGCAGACACCGTCCTACGAGCAGTACTTC
TRBV4-1,.,TRBD1,TRBJ1-2,CASSHEPGQGGYGYTF,TGCGCCAGCAGCCACGAACCTGGACAGGGAGGCTATGGCTACACCTTC
TRBV5-1,.,.,TRBJ1-1,CASSGKTGTLNTEAFF,TGCGCCAGCAGCGGAAAGACAGGCACGCTGAACACTGAAGCTTTCTTT
TRBV7-9,few,TRBD1,TRBJ1-4,CASSFRTGGLREKLFF,TGTGCCAGCAGCTTCAGGACAGGGGGCCTTAGGGAAAAACTGTTTTTT
TRBV6-5,.,.,TRBJ2-3,CASRRQGTSTDTQYF,TGTGCCAGCAGACGGCAGGGGACTAGCACAGATACGCAGTATTTT
TRBV18,once,.,TRBJ1-2,CASSPPLKDSIDGYTF,TGTGCCAGCTCACCACCGCTTAAAGACAGTATTGATGGCTACACCTTC
TRBV19,.,.,TRBJ1-4,CASSLNYRGGEKLFF,TGTGCCAGTAGTTTAAATTATCGGGGGGGTGAAAAACTGTTTTTT
TRBV5-8,.,.,TRBJ2-1,CASSPFEFAGAVYEQFF,TGTGCCAGCAGCCCCTTTGAATTCGCAGGCGCGGTATATGAGCAGTTCTTC
TRBV27,.,.,TRBJ1-5,CASSGGTNSNQPQHF,TGTGCCAGCAGTGGCGGGACAAATAGCAATCAGCCCCAGCATTTT
TRBV7-8,.,.,TRBJ2-3,CASSLDWGDTDTQYF,TGTGCCAGCAGCTTAGATTGGGGGGACACAGATACGCAGTATTTT
TRBV12-3/TRBV12-4,medium-sized,.,TRBJ2-1,CASSLGGEQFF,TGTGCCAGCAGTTTGGGAGGTGAGCAGTTCTTC
TRBV4-2,medium-sized,TRBD2,TRBJ2-1,CASSQDTRLGLAGGHSYNEQFF,TGTGCCAGCAGCCAAGATACCAGATTGGGACTAGCGGGGGGACACTCCTACAATGAGCAGTTCTTC
TRBV24-1,.,.,TRBJ2-1,CATSAKTVVTSYNEQFF,TGTGCCACCAGTGCCAAGACTGTCGTAACTTCCTACAATGAGCAGTTCTTC
TRBV5-1,.,TRBD2,TRBJ2-1,CASSLVGTSGQFF,TGCGCCAGCAGCTTGGTTGGGACTAGCGGGCAGTTCTTC
TRBV18,.,TRBD1,TRBJ1-2,CASSPQPRQGDLGGYTF,TGTGCCAGCTCACCACAGCCCCGACAGGGGGATCTCGGGGGCTACACCTTC
TRBV5-1,.,.,TRBJ2-7,CASSLDGRGYEQYF,TGCGCCAGCAGCTTGGACGGGAGAGGATACGAGCAGTACTTC